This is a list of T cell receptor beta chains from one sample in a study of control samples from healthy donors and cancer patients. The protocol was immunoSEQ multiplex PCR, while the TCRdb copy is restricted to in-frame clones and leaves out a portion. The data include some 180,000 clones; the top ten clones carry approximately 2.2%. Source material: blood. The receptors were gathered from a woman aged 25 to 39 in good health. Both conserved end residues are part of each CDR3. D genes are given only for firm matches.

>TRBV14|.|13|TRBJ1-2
CASSPDSSYGYTF
TGTGCCAGCAGCCCTGACTCGAGCTATGGCTACACCTTC
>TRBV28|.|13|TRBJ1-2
CASSRITHYGYTF
TGTGCCAGCAGTCGGATAACCCACTATGGCTACACCTTC
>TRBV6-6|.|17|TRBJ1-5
CASSPIPDRGGNQPQHF
TGTGCCAGCAGTCCCATCCCTGATAGGGGTGGCAATCAGCCCCAGCATTTT
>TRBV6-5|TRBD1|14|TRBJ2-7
CASTPGQGPYEQYF
TGTGCCAGCACCCCGGGACAGGGGCCCTACGAGCAGTACTTC
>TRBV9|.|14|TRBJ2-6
CASDSFSGANVLTF
TGTGCCTCGGACAGTTTCTCTGGGGCCAACGTCCTGACTTTC
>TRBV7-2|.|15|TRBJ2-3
CASSLDRGSTDTQYF
TGTGCCAGCAGCTTAGATCGGGGGAGCACAGATACGCAGTATTTT
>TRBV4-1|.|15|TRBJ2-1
CASSPSPGGANEQFF
TGCGCCAGCAGCCCTTCGCCCGGTGGGGCCAATGAGCAGTTCTTC
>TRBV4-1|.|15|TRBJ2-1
CASSMRPFQGNEQFF
TGCGCCAGCAGTATGAGACCCTTTCAAGGCAATGAGCAGTTCTTC
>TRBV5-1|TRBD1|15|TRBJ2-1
CASSLWGRQGNEQFF
TGCGCCAGCAGCTTGTGGGGCCGACAGGGGAATGAGCAGTTCTTC
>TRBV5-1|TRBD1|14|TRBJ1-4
CASTGGRTNEKLFF
TGCGCCAGCACAGGGGGCAGAACTAATGAAAAACTGTTTTTT
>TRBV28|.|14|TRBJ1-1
CASSFRGGNTEAFF
TGTGCCAGCAGTTTCAGGGGAGGGAACACTGAAGCTTTCTTT
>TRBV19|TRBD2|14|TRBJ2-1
CASSTRTSFYEQFF
TGTGCCAGTAGTACCCGGACTAGCTTTTATGAGCAGTTCTTC
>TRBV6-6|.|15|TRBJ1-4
CASRTHGPTNEKLFF
TGTGCCAGCCGAACCCATGGCCCAACTAATGAAAAACTGTTTTTT
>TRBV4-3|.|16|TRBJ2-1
CASSQDAQGTYNEQFF
TGCGCCAGCAGCCAAGATGCCCAGGGAACGTACAATGAGCAGTTCTTC
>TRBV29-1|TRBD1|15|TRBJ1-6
CSVRIHWDRSSPLHF
TGCAGCGTGAGAATTCACTGGGACAGGTCTTCACCCCTTCACTTT
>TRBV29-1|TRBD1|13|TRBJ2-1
CSVRDRDYNEQFF
TGCAGCGTCCGGGACAGGGACTACAATGAGCAGTTCTTC
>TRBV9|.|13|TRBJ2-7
CASSVGDGDEQYF
TGTGCCAGCAGCGTAGGGGACGGGGACGAGCAGTACTTC
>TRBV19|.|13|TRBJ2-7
CASSTRNSYEQYF
TGTGCCAGTAGTACAAGGAACTCCTACGAGCAGTACTTC
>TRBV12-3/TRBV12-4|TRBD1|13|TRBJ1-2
CASSAGTVRGYTF
TGTGCCAGCAGTGCCGGGACAGTCCGTGGCTACACCTTC
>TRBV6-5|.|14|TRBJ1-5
CASRAGYSNQPQHF
TGTGCCAGCAGGGCAGGCTATAGCAATCAGCCCCAGCATTTT
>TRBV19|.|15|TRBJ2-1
CASRTGTRSYNEQFF
TGTGCCAGTCGTACCGGGACAAGGTCCTACAATGAGCAGTTCTTC
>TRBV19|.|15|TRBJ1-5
CASSSRRGTYQPQHF
TGTGCCAGTAGTTCAAGACGGGGTACCTATCAGCCCCAGCATTTT
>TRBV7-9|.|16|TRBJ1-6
CASSSLSSGTNSPLHF
TGTGCCAGCAGCTCCCTGTCGTCAGGGACTAATTCACCCCTCCACTTT
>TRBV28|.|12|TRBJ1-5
CASSLPRGPQHF
TGTGCCAGCAGTTTACCCCGAGGGCCCCAGCATTTT
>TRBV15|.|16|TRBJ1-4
CATSRDAGAVNEKLFF
TGTGCCACCAGCAGAGATGCGGGGGCGGTAAATGAAAAACTGTTTTTT
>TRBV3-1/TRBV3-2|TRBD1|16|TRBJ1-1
CASSQPGTGGGTEAFF
TGTGCCAGCAGCCAACCCGGGACAGGGGGTGGCACTGAAGCTTTCTTT
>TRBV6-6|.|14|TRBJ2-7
CASSSPSFSYEQYF
TGTGCCAGCAGTTCTCCCTCTTTTTCCTACGAGCAGTACTTC
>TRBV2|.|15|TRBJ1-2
CASSERDDANYGYTF
TGTGCCAGCAGTGAAAGGGACGACGCTAACTATGGCTACACCTTC
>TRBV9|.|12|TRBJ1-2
CASSNPLNGYTF
TGTGCCAGCAGCAACCCCCTTAACGGCTACACCTTC
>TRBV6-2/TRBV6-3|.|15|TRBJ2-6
CASSYDSSGANVLTF
TGTGCCAGCAGTTACGACAGCTCTGGGGCCAACGTCCTGACTTTC
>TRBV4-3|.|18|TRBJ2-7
CASSPAGVEGPSSYEQYF
TGCGCCAGCAGCCCCGCCGGTGTGGAGGGGCCTTCCTCCTACGAGCAGTACTTC
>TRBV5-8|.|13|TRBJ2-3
CASSLDLQETQYF
TGTGCCAGCAGCTTGGACCTCCAAGAAACGCAGTATTTT
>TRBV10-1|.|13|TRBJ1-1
CASSEQENTEAFF
TGCGCCAGCAGTGAACAGGAGAACACTGAAGCTTTCTTT
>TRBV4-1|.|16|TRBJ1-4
CASSQDAWDGNEKLFF
TGCGCCAGCAGCCAAGACGCATGGGACGGCAATGAAAAACTGTTTTTT
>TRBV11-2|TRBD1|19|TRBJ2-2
CASSLVLGVQGFDTGELFF
TGTGCCAGCAGCTTAGTTCTCGGTGTACAGGGGTTCGACACCGGGGAGCTGTTTTTT